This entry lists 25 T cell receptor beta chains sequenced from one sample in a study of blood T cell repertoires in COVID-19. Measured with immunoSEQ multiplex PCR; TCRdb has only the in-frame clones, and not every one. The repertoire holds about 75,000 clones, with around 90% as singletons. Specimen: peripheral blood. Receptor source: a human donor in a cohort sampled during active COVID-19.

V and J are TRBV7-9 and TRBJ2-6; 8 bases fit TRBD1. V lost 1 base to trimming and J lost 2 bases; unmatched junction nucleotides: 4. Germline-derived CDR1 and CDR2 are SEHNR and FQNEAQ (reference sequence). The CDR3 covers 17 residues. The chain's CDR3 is CASSLETGAAGANVLTF. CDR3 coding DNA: TGTGCCAGCAGCTTAGAGACAGGGGCGGCTGGGGCCAACGTCCTGACTTTC.

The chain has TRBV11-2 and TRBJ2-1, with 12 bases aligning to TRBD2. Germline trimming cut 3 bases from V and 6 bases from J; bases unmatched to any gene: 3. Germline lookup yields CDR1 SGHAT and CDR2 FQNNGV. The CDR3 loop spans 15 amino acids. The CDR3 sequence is CASSFQLAGGNEQFF. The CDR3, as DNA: TGTGCCAGCAGCTTTCAACTAGCGGGAGGCAATGAGCAGTTCTTC.

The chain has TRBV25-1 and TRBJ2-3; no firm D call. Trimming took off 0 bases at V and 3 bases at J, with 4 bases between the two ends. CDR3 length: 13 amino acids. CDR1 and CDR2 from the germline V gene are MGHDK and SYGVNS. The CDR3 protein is CASSEYQTDTQYF. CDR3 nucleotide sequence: TGTGCCAGCAGTGAATACCAAACAGATACGCAGTATTTT.

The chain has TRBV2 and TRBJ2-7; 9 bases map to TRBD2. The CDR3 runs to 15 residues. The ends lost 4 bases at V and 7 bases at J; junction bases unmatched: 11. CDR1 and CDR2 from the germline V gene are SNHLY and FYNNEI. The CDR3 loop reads CASSARVSGGGEQYF. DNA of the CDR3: TGTGCCAGCAGTGCCCGGGTTAGCGGGGGCGGGGAGCAGTACTTC. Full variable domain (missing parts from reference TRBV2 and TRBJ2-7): EPEVTQTPSHQVTQMGQEVILRCVPISNHLYFYWYRQILGQKVEFLVSFYNNEISEKSEIFDDQFSVERPDGSNFTLKIRSTKLEDSAMYFCASSARVSGGGEQYFGPGTRLTVT.

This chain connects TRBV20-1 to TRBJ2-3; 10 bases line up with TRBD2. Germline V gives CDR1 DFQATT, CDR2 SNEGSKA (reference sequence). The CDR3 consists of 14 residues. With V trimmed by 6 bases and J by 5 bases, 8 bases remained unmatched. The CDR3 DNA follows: TGCAGTGCAAGTAGCGGGGGGCTGGGAGATACGCAGTATTTT. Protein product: CSASSGGLGDTQYF.

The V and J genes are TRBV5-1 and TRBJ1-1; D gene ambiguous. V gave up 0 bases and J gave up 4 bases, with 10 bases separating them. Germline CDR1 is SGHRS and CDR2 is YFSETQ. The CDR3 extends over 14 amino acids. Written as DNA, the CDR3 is TGCGCCAGCAGCTTGGAGAGGATGGGCACTGAAGCTTTCTTT. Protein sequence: CASSLERMGTEAFF. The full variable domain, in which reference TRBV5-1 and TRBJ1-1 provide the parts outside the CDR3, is KAGVTQTPRYLIKTRGQQVTLSCSPISGHRSVSWYQQTPGQGLQFLFEYFSETQRNKGNFPGRFSGRQFSNSRSEMNVSTLELGDSALYLCASSLERMGTEAFFGQGTRLTVV.

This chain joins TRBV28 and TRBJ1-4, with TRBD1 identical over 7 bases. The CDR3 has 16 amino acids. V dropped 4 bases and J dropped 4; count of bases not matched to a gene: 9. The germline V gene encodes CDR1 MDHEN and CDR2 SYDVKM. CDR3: CASSSPRTGFNEKLFF. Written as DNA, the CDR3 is TGTGCCAGCAGTTCCCCCAGGACAGGATTTAATGAAAAACTGTTTTTT.

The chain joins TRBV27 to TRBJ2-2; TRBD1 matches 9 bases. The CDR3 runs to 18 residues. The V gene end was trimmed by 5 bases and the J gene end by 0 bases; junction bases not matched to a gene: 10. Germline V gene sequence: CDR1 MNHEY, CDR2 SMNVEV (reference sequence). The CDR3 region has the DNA TGTGCCAGCAGTCCCACGGGACAGGGAGCCTCGAACACCGGGGAGCTGTTTTTT. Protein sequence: CASSPTGQGASNTGELFF.

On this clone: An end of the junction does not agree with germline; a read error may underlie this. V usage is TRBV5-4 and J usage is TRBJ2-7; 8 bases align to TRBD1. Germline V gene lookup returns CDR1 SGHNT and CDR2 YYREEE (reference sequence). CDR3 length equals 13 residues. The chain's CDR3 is CASSSDGPADRAF. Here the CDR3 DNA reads TGTGCCAGCAGCAGCGACGGCCCAGCGGACAGGGCTTTC.

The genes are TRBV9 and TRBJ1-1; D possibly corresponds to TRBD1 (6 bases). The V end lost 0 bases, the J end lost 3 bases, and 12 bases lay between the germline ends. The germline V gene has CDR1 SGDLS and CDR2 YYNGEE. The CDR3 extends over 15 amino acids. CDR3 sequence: CASSVDGSGDTEAFF. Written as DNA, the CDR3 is TGTGCCAGCAGCGTAGACGGTTCAGGGGACACTGAAGCTTTCTTT.

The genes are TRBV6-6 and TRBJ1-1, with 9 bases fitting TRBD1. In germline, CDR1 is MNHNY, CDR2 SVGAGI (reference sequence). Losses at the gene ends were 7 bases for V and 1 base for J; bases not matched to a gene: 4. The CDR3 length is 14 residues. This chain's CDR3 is CASIPGQGNTEAFF. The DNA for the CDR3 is TGTGCCAGCATACCGGGACAGGGGAACACTGAAGCTTTCTTT.

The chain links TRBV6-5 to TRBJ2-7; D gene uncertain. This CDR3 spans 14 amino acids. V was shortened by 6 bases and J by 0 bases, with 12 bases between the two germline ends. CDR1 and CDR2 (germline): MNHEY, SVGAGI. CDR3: CASSGAAYSYEQYF. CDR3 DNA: TGTGCCAGCAGCGGCGCGGCCTACTCCTACGAGCAGTACTTC.

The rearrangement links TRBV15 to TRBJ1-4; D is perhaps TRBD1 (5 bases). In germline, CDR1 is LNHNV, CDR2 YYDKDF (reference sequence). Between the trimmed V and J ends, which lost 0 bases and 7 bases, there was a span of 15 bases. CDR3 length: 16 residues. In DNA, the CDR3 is TGTGCCACCAGCAGAGACCCCGGGTCGGGGGGTGAAAAACTGTTTTTT. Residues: CATSRDPGSGGEKLFF.

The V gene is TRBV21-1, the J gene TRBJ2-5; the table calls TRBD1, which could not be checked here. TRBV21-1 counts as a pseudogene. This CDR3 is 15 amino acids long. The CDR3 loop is CASSKAPDSKETQYF. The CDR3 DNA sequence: TGTGCCAGCAGCAAAGCACCGGACAGTAAAGAGACCCAGTACTTC.

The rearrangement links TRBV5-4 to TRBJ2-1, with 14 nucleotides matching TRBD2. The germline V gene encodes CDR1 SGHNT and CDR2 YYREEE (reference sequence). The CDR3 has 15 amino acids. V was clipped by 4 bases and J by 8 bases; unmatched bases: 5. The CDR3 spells CASSRTSGGSDEQFF. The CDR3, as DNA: TGTGCCAGCAGCAGGACTAGCGGGGGGTCGGATGAGCAGTTCTTC. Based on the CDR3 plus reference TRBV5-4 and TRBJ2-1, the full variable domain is ETGVTQSPTHLIKTRGQQVTLRCSSQSGHNTVSWYQQALGQGPQFIFQYYREEENGRGNFPPRFSGLQFPNYSSELNVNALELDDSALYLCASSRTSGGSDEQFFGPGTRLTVL.

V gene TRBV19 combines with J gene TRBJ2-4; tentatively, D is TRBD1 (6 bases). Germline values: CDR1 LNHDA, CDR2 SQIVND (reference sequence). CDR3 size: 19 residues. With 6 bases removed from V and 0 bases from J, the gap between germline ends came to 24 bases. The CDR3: CASRPDGTHPGIAKNIQYF. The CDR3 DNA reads TGTGCCAGTAGACCCGACGGGACACATCCTGGTATAGCCAAAAACATTCAGTACTTC.

The CDR3 is CASSLTSRGGAGGEQFF. CDR3 DNA sequence: TGTGCCAGTAGTCTAACCTCTCGCGGGGGGGCGGGCGGTGAGCAGTTCTTC. V gene TRBV19 combines with J gene TRBJ2-1; 9 nucleotides agree with TRBD2. In germline, CDR1 is LNHDA, CDR2 SQIVND (reference sequence). V was pared by 5 bases and J by 9 bases, with 17 bases of the junction left unmatched. This CDR3 comprises 17 residues.

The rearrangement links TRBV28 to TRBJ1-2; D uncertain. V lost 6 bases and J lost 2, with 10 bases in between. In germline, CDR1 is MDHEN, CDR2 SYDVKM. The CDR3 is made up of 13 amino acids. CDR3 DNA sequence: TGTGCCAGCAGACCCCGGGAGAACTATGGCTACACCTTC. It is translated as CASRPRENYGYTF.

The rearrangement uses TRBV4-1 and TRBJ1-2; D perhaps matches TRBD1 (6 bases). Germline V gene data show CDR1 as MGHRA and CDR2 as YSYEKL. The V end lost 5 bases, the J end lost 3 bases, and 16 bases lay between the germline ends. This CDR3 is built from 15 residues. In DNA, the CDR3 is TGCGCCAGCAGCGCCCTTGCCAGGGGAGACTATGGCTACACCTTC. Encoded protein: CASSALARGDYGYTF.

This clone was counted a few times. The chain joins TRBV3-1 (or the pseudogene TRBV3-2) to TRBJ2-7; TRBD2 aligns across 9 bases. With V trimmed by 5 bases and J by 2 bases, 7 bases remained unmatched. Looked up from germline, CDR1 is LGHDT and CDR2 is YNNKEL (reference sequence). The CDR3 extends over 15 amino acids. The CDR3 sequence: CASSASGGPAYEQYF. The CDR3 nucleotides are TGTGCCAGCAGCGCAAGCGGGGGGCCCGCCTACGAGCAGTACTTC.

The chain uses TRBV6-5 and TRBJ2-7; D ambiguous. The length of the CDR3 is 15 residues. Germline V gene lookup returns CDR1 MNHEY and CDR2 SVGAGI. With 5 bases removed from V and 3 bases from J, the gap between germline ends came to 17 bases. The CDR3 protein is CASSLHVRQDYEQYF. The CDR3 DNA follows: TGTGCCAGCAGTCTACACGTTCGGCAGGACTACGAGCAGTACTTC.

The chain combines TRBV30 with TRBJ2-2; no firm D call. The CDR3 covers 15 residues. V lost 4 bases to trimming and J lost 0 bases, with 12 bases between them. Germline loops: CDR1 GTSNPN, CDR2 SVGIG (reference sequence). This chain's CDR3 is CAWTQRVTNTGELFF. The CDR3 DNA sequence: TGTGCCTGGACCCAACGCGTGACGAACACCGGGGAGCTGTTTTTT.

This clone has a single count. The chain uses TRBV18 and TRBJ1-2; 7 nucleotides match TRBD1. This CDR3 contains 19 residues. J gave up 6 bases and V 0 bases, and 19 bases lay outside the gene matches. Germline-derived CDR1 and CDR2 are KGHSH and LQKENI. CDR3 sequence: CASSPPIRDSRQKEDGYTF. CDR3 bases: TGTGCCAGCTCACCACCGATTCGGGACAGTCGCCAGAAAGAGGATGGCTACACCTTC.

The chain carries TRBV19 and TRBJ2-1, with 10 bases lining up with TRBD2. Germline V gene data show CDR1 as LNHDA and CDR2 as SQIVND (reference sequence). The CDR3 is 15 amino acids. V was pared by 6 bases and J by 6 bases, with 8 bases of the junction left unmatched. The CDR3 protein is CASRESGGAGNEQFF. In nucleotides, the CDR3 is TGTGCCAGTAGGGAGAGCGGGGGGGCGGGCAATGAGCAGTTCTTC.

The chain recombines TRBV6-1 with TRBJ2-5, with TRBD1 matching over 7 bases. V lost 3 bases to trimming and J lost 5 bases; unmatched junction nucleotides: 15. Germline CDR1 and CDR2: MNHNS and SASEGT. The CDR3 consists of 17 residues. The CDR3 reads CASSDIYGRGGVETQYF. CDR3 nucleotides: TGTGCCAGCAGTGACATCTATGGACGAGGGGGCGTGGAGACCCAGTACTTC.